Following are 31 T cell receptor beta chains from one sample sequenced in a study of blood T cells in healthy people across ages. PCR was performed a second time for 7 to 11 cycles using a sample-barcoded 5' primer and a J-beta primer mix. TCRdb recomputed calls from the 5' RACE reads with MiXCR, one row per CDR3 protein. The sample lists 700,000 to 950,000 distinct CDR3 sequences, around 40% occurring once. Material: blood. The receptors were gathered from a woman between 55 and 75 years old in good health.

This clonotype appeared many times. This rearrangement joins TRBV28 to TRBJ2-3; D call uncertain. This CDR3 contains 11 residues. Looked up from germline, CDR1 is MDHEN and CDR2 is SYDVKM. Trimming pared 2 bases from V and 5 bases from J, leaving 2 bases between. CDR3 residues: CASSLIDTQYF. CDR3 DNA: TGTGCCAGCAGTTTAATAGATACGCAGTATTTT.

The chain recombines TRBV28 with TRBJ1-5; maybe TRBD1 (5 bases). The CDR3 runs 15 residues. CDR1 and CDR2 (germline): MDHEN, SYDVKM. Trimming left V 3 bases short and J 1 base short, with 10 bases between. CDR3 amino acids: CASSFGRVSNQPQHF. CDR3 DNA sequence: TGTGCCAGCAGTTTCGGCAGGGTAAGCAATCAGCCCCAGCATTTT.

This clonotype was observed a handful of times. V and J are TRBV3-1 and TRBJ2-1; 7 bases are shared with TRBD2. Per the germline V gene, CDR1 is LGHDT and CDR2 is YNNKEL (reference sequence). The CDR3 runs 14 residues. After removal of 2 bases from V and 9 bases from J, the junction contained 7 bases not matched to a gene. DNA for the CDR3: TGTGCCAGCAGCCAAAAATTAGGCGGGAGTGAGCAGTTCTTC. It codes for CASSQKLGGSEQFF.

The chain employs TRBV20-1 and TRBJ2-3; perhaps TRBD2 as D (6 bases). This CDR3 region has 15 residues. Between the trimmed V and J ends, which lost 3 bases and 1 base, there was a span of 14 bases. Germline CDR1 reads DFQATT; CDR2 reads SNEGSKA (reference sequence). The CDR3 is CSARAPGLRTDTQYF. The CDR3, as DNA: TGCAGTGCTAGGGCCCCGGGACTGCGCACAGATACGCAGTATTTT.

This clonotype was seen repeatedly, ten times or more. The gene calls are TRBV9 and TRBJ2-7; 10 bases align to TRBD1. The CDR3 runs to 13 residues. Trimming at V came to 4 bases and at J to 6 bases, leaving 4 bases not matched to a gene. Germline V gene sequence: CDR1 SGDLS, CDR2 YYNGEE. In DNA, the CDR3 is TGTGCCAGCAGCCCCCGGGACAGGGGCGAGCAGTACTTC. Residues: CASSPRDRGEQYF.

The chain uses TRBV20-1 and TRBJ2-3, with D hard to call. The CDR3 sequence is 14 residues long. The germline gives CDR1 DFQATT, CDR2 SNEGSKA (reference sequence). V lost 3 bases, J lost 0 bases, and 10 bases lay in between. The CDR3 nucleotides are TGCAGTGCTAGCGGCGGCTCTAGCACAGATACGCAGTATTTT. Translated, it gives CSASGGSSTDTQYF.

CDR3 sequence reads: CSASALAGVKKSYEQYF. The CDR3 coding sequence is TGCAGTGCTAGCGCACTAGCGGGAGTTAAGAAATCCTACGAGCAGTACTTC. The V and J genes are TRBV20-1 and TRBJ2-5, with 11 bases matching TRBD2. The J call is uncertain, as TRBJ2-7 better fits the DNA end. The CDR3 loop spans 17 amino acids. In germline, CDR1 is DFQATT, CDR2 SNEGSKA (reference sequence).

The chain recombines TRBV4-1 with TRBJ2-7; 8 positions agree with TRBD1. V dropped 0 bases and J dropped 4; count of bases not matched to a gene: 11. Germline-derived CDR1 and CDR2 are MGHRA and YSYEKL. This CDR3 spans 17 amino acids. CDR3 sequence reads: CASSQDEFGDRGYEQYF. For the CDR3, the DNA is TGCGCCAGCAGCCAAGACGAGTTTGGAGACAGGGGTTACGAGCAGTACTTC.

The CDR3 here is CASTGAQKLFF. The CDR3 nucleotides are TGTGCCAGCACAGGCGCGCAAAAACTGTTTTTT. This chain links TRBV28 with TRBJ1-4; no firm D call. The CDR3 is made up of 11 amino acids. V was trimmed by 7 bases and J by 9 bases, leaving 9 bases between them. CDR1 is MDHEN, CDR2 SYDVKM, per germline.

The V call is TRBV10-1, the J call TRBJ1-1; D not certain. The CDR3 is 14 amino acids. Between the trimmed V and J ends, which lost 4 bases and 3 bases, there was a span of 12 bases. Germline V lookup: CDR1 WNHNN, CDR2 SYGVQD (reference sequence). CDR3 region: CASSAVFPDTEAFF. As DNA, the CDR3 is TGCGCCAGCAGTGCAGTGTTCCCGGACACTGAAGCTTTCTTT.

This CDR3 reads CASSFRVTGRNQPQHF. The CDR3 bases are TGTGCCAGCAGTTTTCGGGTGACAGGGAGAAATCAGCCCCAGCATTTT. The chain employs TRBV3-1 and TRBJ1-5; 7 bases are a match to TRBD1. From germline, CDR1 is LGHDT and CDR2 YNNKEL (reference sequence). Trimming took 6 bases from V and 4 from J; bases not matched to a gene: 12. The CDR3 is made up of 16 amino acids.

This clonotype was observed a few times. The CDR3: CASRPSTGISAYEQYF. CDR3 bases: TGTGCCAGCAGACCCTCTACAGGGATATCAGCCTACGAGCAGTACTTC. The chain combines TRBV7-2 with TRBJ2-7, with D maybe TRBD1 (6 bases). The ends were cut back, 6 bases at V and 2 bases at J, with 20 bases in the middle. Germline CDR1 SGHTA, CDR2 FQGNSA. The CDR3 runs to 16 residues.

This clonotype was observed a few times. V usage is TRBV7-2 and J usage is TRBJ2-3, with D possibly being TRBD2 (6 bases). Trimming removed 5 bases from V and 4 bases from J, with 13 bases in between. This CDR3 comprises 14 residues. Per germline, CDR1 SGHTA and CDR2 FQGNSA. The CDR3 loop is CASSPRREADTQYF. The DNA for the CDR3 is TGTGCCAGCAGCCCCCGCAGGGAGGCAGATACGCAGTATTTT.

This clonotype showed up just a few times. The CDR3 region has the DNA TGTGCCAGCAGTGGACGTGACTACCGCTTACTTCCGAACACCGGGGAGCTGTTTTTT. Translated, it gives CASSGRDYRLLPNTGELFF. The chain recombines TRBV12-3 or TRBV12-4 with TRBJ2-2, with D possibly matching TRBD2 (5 bases). The V gene lost 5 bases and the J gene lost 0 bases, with 22 bases spanning the gap. The CDR3 sequence is 19 residues long.

The chain uses TRBV6-5 and TRBJ2-3; 9 nucleotides match TRBD2. The CDR3 consists of 16 residues. Germline values: CDR1 MNHEY, CDR2 SVGAGI. Unmatched junction bases numbered 6, after V lost 1 base and J lost 4 bases. CDR3 DNA: TGTGCCAGCAGTTACTTCGGCGGGAGGGAAGCAGATACGCAGTATTTT. It encodes CASSYFGGREADTQYF.

This clonotype was seen a few times. The chain couples TRBV21-1 to TRBJ2-5; TRBD2, the table's D call, lacks a check against the DNA. TRBV21-1 is a pseudogene. There are 13 residues in the CDR3. The CDR3 region is CASSGEGGETQYF. As DNA, the CDR3 is TGTGCCAGCAGCGGTGAGGGAGGAGAGACCCAGTACTTC.

This sequence joins TRBV4-3 and TRBJ1-6, with D possibly matching TRBD1 (6 bases). The CDR3 spans 17 residues. CDR1 LGHNA and CDR2 YSLEER come from the germline V gene. V dropped 2 bases and J dropped 7 bases, with 18 bases sitting between them. This chain's CDR3 is CASSQTRRGGGNSPLHF. CDR3 bases: TGCGCCAGCAGCCAAACCCGGAGGGGGGGAGGGAATTCACCCCTCCACTTT.

In the case of this clonotype: Compared with germline, one end of the junction differs, possibly owing to a read error. The gene calls are TRBV5-6 and TRBJ2-1; a possible D gene is TRBD1 (6 bases). CDR1 and CDR2 from the germline V gene are SGHDT and YYEEEE. The CDR3 contains 14 residues. This chain's CDR3 is CAGSPQGRYNEQFF. In DNA form, the CDR3 reads TGTGCCGGCAGTCCACAGGGTCGGTACAATGAGCAGTTCTTC.

The V gene is TRBV28, the J gene TRBJ2-2, with TRBD1 as a possible D gene (5 bases). Between the trimmed V and J ends, which lost 2 bases and 7 bases, there was a span of 11 bases. Germline values: CDR1 MDHEN, CDR2 SYDVKM. This CDR3 comprises 14 residues. Written as DNA, the CDR3 is TGTGCCAGCAGTTTAGCGACAGATAACGGGGAGCTGTTTTTT. Protein: CASSLATDNGELFF.

This clonotype occurred many times. The CDR3 DNA is TGCAGCGTTGTCTCCGGGCAAGAGACCCAGTACTTC. Its protein product is CSVVSGQETQYF. This chain links TRBV29-1 with TRBJ2-5, with no clear D. This CDR3 comprises 12 residues. CDR1 and CDR2 from the germline V gene are SQVTM and ANQGSEA. V lost 4 bases to trimming and J lost 2 bases, with 8 bases between them.

This clonotype was seen a handful of times. This chain joins TRBV28 and TRBJ1-2; TRBD1 matches at 9 bases. Germline V gene data show CDR1 as MDHEN and CDR2 as SYDVKM. This CDR3 spans 14 amino acids. The V segment lost 2 bases and the J segment 5 bases; nucleotides outside the gene matches: 3. The CDR3 loop reads CASSLGTGWYGYTF. The CDR3 nucleotides read TGTGCCAGCAGTTTAGGGACAGGGTGGTATGGCTACACCTTC.

About this clonotype itself: One junction end disagrees with the germline gene, perhaps due to a read error. The CDR3 region is CSAPTSGFFSYTEQFF. The CDR3 DNA sequence: TGCAGTGCGCCGACTAGCGGGTTCTTTTCCTACACTGAGCAGTTCTTC. The V and J genes are TRBV20-1 and TRBJ2-1; TRBD2 aligns across 10 bases. The CDR3 loop spans 16 amino acids. Germline lookup yields CDR1 DFQATT and CDR2 SNEGSKA (reference sequence).

The rearrangement links TRBV4-1 to TRBJ1-1, with D perhaps TRBD1 (5 bases). Per the germline V gene, CDR1 is MGHRA and CDR2 is YSYEKL. The CDR3 length is 13 residues. Trimming stripped 2 bases from V and 11 bases from J, with 15 bases between. DNA for the CDR3: TGCGCCAGCAGCCAAAACGGGGCCTTAAACGCTTTCTTT. Amino acid sequence: CASSQNGALNAFF.

The chain combines TRBV3-1 with TRBJ2-7, with a weak D call TRBD2 (5 bases). This CDR3 is 16 amino acids long. Per the germline V gene, CDR1 is LGHDT and CDR2 is YNNKEL (reference sequence). Deletions cut 1 base from V and 3 bases from J, with 16 bases between. In nucleotides, the CDR3 is TGTGCCAGCAGCCAAGCCCTCCTAGCAACAGACTACGAGCAGTACTTC. Protein sequence: CASSQALLATDYEQYF.

A word on this clonotype: One junction end does not reproduce the germline sequence, and a read error may be involved. The chain carries TRBV5-1 and TRBJ1-5; TRBD1 matches at 7 bases. Per germline, CDR1 SGHRS and CDR2 YFSETQ. CDR3 length: 14 residues. CDR3 loop: CVSSLGQGNQPQHF. The CDR3, as DNA: TGCGTCAGCAGCTTAGGACAGGGCAATCAGCCCCAGCATTTT.

This clonotype was observed a handful of times. The V call is TRBV3-1, the J call TRBJ2-5; 7 positions match TRBD1. This CDR3 has 16 amino acids. Germline values: CDR1 LGHDT, CDR2 YNNKEL (reference sequence). The ends lost 4 bases at V and 1 base at J; junction bases unmatched: 9. The CDR3 sequence is CASSPLGGAIQETQYF. CDR3 sequence (DNA): TGTGCCAGCAGCCCCCTAGGGGGCGCGATCCAAGAGACCCAGTACTTC.

V gene TRBV6-5 combines with J gene TRBJ2-3; D is unresolved. The length of the CDR3 is 13 residues. Germline V lookup: CDR1 MNHEY, CDR2 SVGAGI. Between the trimmed V and J ends, which lost 6 bases and 4 bases, there was a span of 11 bases. The CDR3 reads CASSPRRPDTQYF. CDR3 DNA sequence: TGTGCCAGCAGCCCTAGGCGGCCAGATACGCAGTATTTT.

The chain recombines TRBV11-1 with TRBJ2-1; no reliable D call. The J call could be wrong; TRBJ2-7 is a better fit for the DNA end. CDR1 and CDR2 from the germline V gene are SGHAT and FQDESV (reference sequence). This CDR3 is 14 amino acids long. The CDR3, as DNA: TGTGCCAGCAGCTTAGAGAGCAGCTACAATGAGCAGTACTTC. Translated, it gives CASSLESSYNEQYF.

This chain joins TRBV12-3 or TRBV12-4 and TRBJ1-2; 7 nucleotides agree with TRBD1. The CDR3 is 12 residues long. Trimming took 8 bases from V and 7 from J; bases not matched to a gene: 7. The CDR3 loop reads CASQDRLIGYTF. As DNA, the CDR3 is TGTGCCAGCCAGGACAGGTTGATTGGCTACACCTTC.

This chain links TRBV12-3 or TRBV12-4 with TRBJ2-3; 8 positions match TRBD2. This CDR3 is 15 amino acids long. With V trimmed by 8 bases and J by 3 bases, 10 bases remained unmatched. The CDR3 DNA is TGTGCCAGCCTACGGGAGGGAGGGGGGACAGATACGCAGTATTTT. Translation gives CASLREGGGTDTQYF.

This sequence joins TRBV18 and TRBJ2-7; a weak D match, TRBD1 (6 bases). The V end lost 8 bases, the J end lost 3 bases, and 11 bases lay between the germline ends. Germline V lookup: CDR1 KGHSH, CDR2 LQKENI. This CDR3 region has 12 residues. CDR3 in amino acids: CASGQGNYEQYF. The CDR3 nucleotides are TGTGCCAGCGGTCAGGGGAACTACGAGCAGTACTTC.